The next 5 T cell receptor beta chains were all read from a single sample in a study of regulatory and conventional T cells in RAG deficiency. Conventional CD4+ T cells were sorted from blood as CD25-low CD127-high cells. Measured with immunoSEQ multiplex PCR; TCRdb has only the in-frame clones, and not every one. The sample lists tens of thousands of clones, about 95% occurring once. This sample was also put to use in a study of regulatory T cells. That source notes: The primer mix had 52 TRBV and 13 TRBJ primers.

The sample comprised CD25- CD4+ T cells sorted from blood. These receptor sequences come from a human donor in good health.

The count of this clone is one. This CDR3 is CASSHPDTGAWDNSPLHF. CDR3 bases: TGTGCCAGCAGCCACCCGGATACAGGGGCCTGGGATAATTCACCCCTCCACTTT. The V call is TRBV5-5, the J call TRBJ1-6; 7 nucleotides line up with TRBD1. Germline trimming cut 4 bases from V and 5 bases from J; bases unmatched to any gene: 15. The germline V gene has CDR1 SGHKS and CDR2 YYEKEE (reference sequence). The CDR3 is made up of 18 amino acids.

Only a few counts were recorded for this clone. In nucleotides, the CDR3 is TGTGCCAGTAGTACCAGGGGTTCGACTAATGAAAAACTGTTTTTT. As protein: CASSTRGSTNEKLFF. The chain uses TRBV19 and TRBJ1-4; D might be TRBD1 (6 bases). CDR1 and CDR2 from the germline V gene are LNHDA and SQIVND (reference sequence). V was pared by 4 bases and J by 2 bases, with 11 bases between. This CDR3 is built from 15 residues.

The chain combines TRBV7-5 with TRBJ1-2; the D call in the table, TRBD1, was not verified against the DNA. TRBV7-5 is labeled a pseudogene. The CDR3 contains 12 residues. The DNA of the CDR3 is TGTGCCAGAAGCCCGGACAGCGATGGCTACACCTTC. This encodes CARSPDSDGYTF.

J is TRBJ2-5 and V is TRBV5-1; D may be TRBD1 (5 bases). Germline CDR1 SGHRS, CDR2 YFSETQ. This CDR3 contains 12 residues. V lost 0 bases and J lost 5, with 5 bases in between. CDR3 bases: TGCGCCAGCAGCTTGGAGGGGGAGACCCAGTACTTC. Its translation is CASSLEGETQYF.

The CDR3 bases are TGTGCCAGCAGCTTAGCAGGGGGCGGGTACGAGCAGTACTTC. Translated, it gives CASSLAGGGYEQYF. The chain is built from TRBV7-9 and TRBJ2-7; 7 bases line up with TRBD1. Trimming took 0 bases from V and 4 from J; bases not matched to a gene: 3. The CDR3 covers 14 residues. Germline assignment: CDR1 SEHNR and CDR2 FQNEAQ (reference sequence).